Below are 27 T cell receptor beta chains sequenced from a single sample in a study of metastatic and nonmetastatic thyroid tumors. TCRdb re-called clones via MiXCR from the PCR reads. The sample yields under 50,000 clones, 18% seen once. All patients were untreated before thyroid surgery. What was sequenced was tumor tissue. All receptors come from a female donor with papillary thyroid cancer or a benign thyroid nodule (not recorded which). Some clones in this sample may be carry-over from other donors' samples.

This clone was counted ten times or more. The V gene is TRBV11-2, the J gene TRBJ2-1; D ambiguous. Germline V gene sequence: CDR1 SGHAT, CDR2 FQNNGV. V was cut by 2 bases and J by 5 bases, with 13 bases left in between. This CDR3 is 15 amino acids long. CDR3 sequence: CASSLIAIRNNEQFF. The CDR3 DNA is TGTGCCAGCAGCTTAATTGCCATCAGGAACAATGAGCAGTTCTTC.

This clone was picked up a small number of times. This may be a read error: a much more frequent sequence differs by one nucleotide. Additional DNA sequences in this sample encode the identical CDR3. The rearrangement uses TRBV11-1 and TRBJ1-1; possibly TRBD1 for D (5 bases). V was pared by 4 bases and J by 2 bases, with 20 bases between. The germline gives CDR1 SGHAT, CDR2 FQDESV (reference sequence). The CDR3 runs to 17 residues. Here the CDR3 DNA reads TGTGCCAGCAGCTCCACACGTGACAGAACGGCTAACACTGAAGCTTTCTTT. Translating it yields CASSSTRDRTANTEAFF.

Notes on this clone: This could be a read error, since a much larger clone is one nucleotide away. V gene TRBV10-3 combines with J gene TRBJ2-3; D gene unclear. The CDR3 length is 14 residues. CDR1 and CDR2 (germline): ENHRY, SYGVKD. The CDR3 DNA follows: TGTGCCATCGGTGAAGTAGGGAACACAGATACGCAGTATTTT. Its translation is CAIGEVGNTDTQYF.

Here the CDR3 reads CSASDEEYYGYTF. CDR3 nucleotides: TGCAGTGCCTCCGATGAAGAATACTATGGCTACACCTTC. The chain has TRBV20-1 and TRBJ1-2; D unresolved. The V end lost 6 bases, the J end lost 3 bases, and 14 bases lay between the germline ends. The V gene's germline CDR1 is DFQATT and CDR2 SNEGSKA (reference sequence). CDR3 length equals 13 residues.

Many counts were recorded for this clone. This chain connects TRBV12-3 or TRBV12-4 to TRBJ2-2; no clear D. Trimming removed 2 bases from V and 4 bases from J, with 5 bases in between. The length of the CDR3 is 13 residues. The CDR3 DNA reads as TGTGCCAGCAGTTTAAGGCGCACCGGGGAGCTGTTTTTT. Translation: CASSLRRTGELFF.

This clone occurred many times. A much more abundant neighbour one base away suggests this may be a read error. The chain recombines TRBV20-1 with TRBJ2-7, with 8 positions matching TRBD2. CDR3 length: 15 residues. Germline CDR1 reads DFQATT; CDR2 reads SNEGSKA (reference sequence). Trimming took 0 bases from V and 2 from J; bases not matched to a gene: 6. The CDR3 is CSARDLGRDAYEQYF. The CDR3 nucleotides are TGCAGTGCTAGAGACCTCGGGAGGGATGCCTACGAGCAGTACTTC.

The V and J genes are TRBV2 and TRBJ2-1; 9 bases are shared with TRBD2. The V segment lost 6 bases and the J segment 1 base; nucleotides outside the gene matches: 4. The CDR3 loop spans 15 amino acids. CDR1 and CDR2 from the germline V gene are SNHLY and FYNNEI. The CDR3 nucleotides are TGTGCCAGCAGCGGTAGCGGGGGATCCTACAATGAGCAGTTCTTC. Encoded protein: CASSGSGGSYNEQFF.

In its sample, this clone was seen many times. The genes are TRBV9 and TRBJ1-1; maybe TRBD1 (5 bases). Germline assignment: CDR1 SGDLS and CDR2 YYNGEE. V lost 2 bases and J lost 2, with 13 bases in between. The length of the CDR3 is 15 residues. The chain's CDR3 is CASSVITGPNTEAFF. The CDR3, as DNA: TGTGCCAGCAGCGTTATCACAGGACCTAACACTGAAGCTTTCTTT.

To note about this clone: The junction shows a germline mismatch at one end, possibly a read error. This chain links TRBV19 with TRBJ1-6; possible D gene TRBD1, 6 bases. Germline V gene data show CDR1 as LNHDA and CDR2 as SQIVND (reference sequence). The length of the CDR3 is 16 residues. DNA for the CDR3: TGTGTCAGTAGGGGGGAGTCGTTTGACTATAATTCACCCCTCCACTTT. Amino acid sequence: CVSRGESFDYNSPLHF.

This chain joins TRBV30 and TRBJ1-3, with D possibly being TRBD1 (6 bases). CDR3 length: 13 residues. Deletions cut 5 bases from V and 0 bases from J, with 8 bases between. Germline CDR1 GTSNPN, CDR2 SVGIG (reference sequence). The CDR3 sequence is CAWQGNSGNTIYF. DNA of the CDR3: TGTGCCTGGCAGGGGAACTCTGGAAACACCATATATTTT.

This clone came up a few times. The J gene is TRBJ2-7, the V gene TRBV6-1, with 8 nucleotides matching TRBD1. This CDR3 region has 13 residues. Trimming at V came to 6 bases and at J to 4 bases, leaving 5 bases not matched to a gene. Germline CDR1 is MNHNS and CDR2 is SASEGT. The CDR3 loop reads CASSGTGGYEQYF. The CDR3 nucleotides are TGTGCCAGCAGCGGCACAGGGGGGTACGAGCAGTACTTC.

This clone was counted many times. The chain has TRBV5-1 and TRBJ1-2; D gene unclear. The germline V gene has CDR1 SGHRS and CDR2 YFSETQ. Deletions cut 0 bases from V and 4 bases from J, with 13 bases between. The CDR3 length is 15 residues. In nucleotides, the CDR3 is TGCGCCAGCAGCTTGGAATGGCTCCCTGGCTATGGCTACACCTTC. It codes for CASSLEWLPGYGYTF.

Ten or more counts support this clone. The chain couples TRBV19 to TRBJ1-1; TRBD1 is a possible D gene (6 bases). Germline values: CDR1 LNHDA, CDR2 SQIVND (reference sequence). The CDR3 runs 12 residues. V lost 5 bases to trimming and J lost 8 bases, with 12 bases between them. The chain's CDR3 is CASSFGTSEAFF. In DNA, the CDR3 is TGTGCCAGTAGTTTCGGGACATCCGAAGCTTTCTTT.

This clone has at least ten counts. V gene TRBV5-4 combines with J gene TRBJ1-2; D uncertain. The CDR3 contains 16 residues. The V gene's germline CDR1 is SGHNT and CDR2 YYREEE (reference sequence). Trimming removed 4 bases at V and 1 base at J, with 17 bases between. Written as DNA, the CDR3 is TGTGCCAGCAGCCCGGGGTCCTTCGTACTTAACTATGGCTACACCTTC. Its protein product is CASSPGSFVLNYGYTF.

This chain joins TRBV4-3 and TRBJ2-3; TRBD2 might be the D (5 bases). The germline V gene has CDR1 LGHNA and CDR2 YSLEER. V gave up 2 bases and J gave up 4 bases, with 13 bases separating them. The CDR3 loop spans 15 amino acids. CDR3: CASSQTPGSADTQYF. CDR3 in DNA: TGCGCCAGCAGCCAAACCCCGGGTAGCGCAGATACGCAGTATTTT.

The rearrangement uses TRBV3-1 and TRBJ1-1; TRBD1 agrees at 7 bases. There are 14 residues in the CDR3. Germline-derived CDR1 and CDR2 are LGHDT and YNNKEL (reference sequence). V trimming: 1 base; J trimming: 4 bases; junction bases outside the gene matches: 3. This CDR3 is CASSQGNRGTEAFF. The CDR3, as DNA: TGTGCCAGCAGCCAAGGGAACAGGGGCACTGAAGCTTTCTTT.

This clone was counted ten times or more. The V call is TRBV4-3, the J call TRBJ2-3; D unclear. Germline CDR1 is LGHNA and CDR2 is YSLEER. V lost 0 bases, J lost 2 bases, and 6 bases lay in between. The CDR3 runs to 14 residues. The CDR3 region has the DNA TGCGCCAGCAGCCAAGACCGGAACACAGATACGCAGTATTTT. Translation gives CASSQDRNTDTQYF.

Concerning this clone: The junction differs from germline at one of its ends, possibly a read error. V usage is TRBV9 and J usage is TRBJ2-3, with 13 bases lining up with TRBD2. Per the germline V gene, CDR1 is SGDLS and CDR2 is YYNGEE. The CDR3 extends over 18 amino acids. The CDR3 coding sequence is TGTCCCAGCAGCGTACTAGCGGGAGGGACCGCTAGCACAGATACGCAGTATTTT. It specifies CPSSVLAGGTASTDTQYF.

This clone was seen ten or more times. The CDR3: CASSQVGAREKYF. CDR3 nucleotides: TGTGCCAGCAGCCAAGTGGGGGCGCGGGAGAAGTACTTC. The V and J genes are TRBV3-1 and TRBJ2-7; a possible D gene is TRBD2 (7 bases). The length of the CDR3 is 13 residues. With 1 base removed from V and 11 bases from J, the gap between germline ends came to 15 bases. Looked up from germline, CDR1 is LGHDT and CDR2 is YNNKEL (reference sequence).

This clone was detected many times. This sequence joins TRBV6-5 and TRBJ2-5; D not resolved. The CDR3 is 12 residues long. Germline V gives CDR1 MNHEY, CDR2 SVGAGI. Trimming left V 2 bases short and J 1 base short, with 2 bases between. The CDR3 DNA sequence: TGTGCCAGCAGTTACCCCCAAGAGACCCAGTACTTC. This codes for CASSYPQETQYF.

This clone was observed many times. The rearrangement links TRBV28 to TRBJ1-2; 9 bases agree with TRBD1. The CDR3 spans 14 residues. After removal of 7 bases from V and 1 base from J, the junction contained 4 bases not matched to a gene. Germline V gene sequence: CDR1 MDHEN, CDR2 SYDVKM. The CDR3 region is CASKRQGVNYGYTF. The CDR3 DNA reads as TGTGCCAGCAAGCGACAGGGGGTTAACTATGGCTACACCTTC.

Details on this clone: Since a much larger clone is just one base distant, this may be a read error. V and J are TRBV11-2 and TRBJ1-2; TRBD1 matches at 8 bases. The CDR3 length is 19 residues. Germline loops: CDR1 SGHAT, CDR2 FQNNGV. V shed 0 bases, J shed 5 bases, and the junction held 17 bases outside the gene matches. The chain's CDR3 is CASSLECVRTGHRKYGYTF. The CDR3 coding sequence is TGTGCCAGCAGCTTAGAGTGTGTGCGGACAGGGCATCGGAAATATGGCTACACCTTC.

A few counts support this clone. Given a much more abundant clone one base away, this may be a read error. The conserved closing phenylalanine or tryptophan is absent in this CDR3, likely reflecting a read error. The same CDR3 also results from other DNA sequences found in this sample. The genes are TRBV5-1 and TRBJ2-1; 9 nucleotides match TRBD2. The CDR3 totals 15 residues. Germline values: CDR1 SGHRS, CDR2 YFSETQ. Unmatched junction bases numbered 5, after V lost 0 bases and J lost 7 bases. Written as DNA, the CDR3 is TGCGCCAGCAGCTTGGAGGGACTAGCACTGAATGAGCAGTTCGTC. Its translation: CASSLEGLALNEQFV.

The chain uses TRBV7-2 and TRBJ2-2, with 7 bases identical to TRBD2. The CDR3 loop spans 15 amino acids. CDR1 and CDR2 (germline): SGHTA, FQGNSA. J lost 3 bases, V lost 4 bases, and 5 bases had no gene match. CDR3 DNA: TGTGCCAGCAGCTCTAGGACTAGATACACCGGGGAGCTGTTTTTT. Translated: CASSSRTRYTGELFF.

This clone was observed once. The chain recombines TRBV5-1 with TRBJ2-7; D tentatively fits TRBD1 or TRBD2 (5 bases each). Trimming took off 7 bases at V and 2 bases at J, with 16 bases between the two ends. The CDR3 has 14 amino acids. CDR1 SGHRS and CDR2 YFSETQ come from the germline V gene. The CDR3 reads CASRRDSGPYEQYF. For the CDR3, the DNA is TGCGCCAGCCGGAGAGACAGCGGACCCTACGAGCAGTACTTC.

This clone was picked up many times. The gene calls are TRBV9 and TRBJ1-4, with D perhaps TRBD1 (6 bases). Trimming pared 3 bases from V and 8 bases from J, leaving 17 bases between. The CDR3 sequence is 15 residues long. Germline V lookup: CDR1 SGDLS, CDR2 YYNGEE. The CDR3 sequence: CASSEGHSGGEKLFF. The CDR3 DNA reads as TGTGCCAGCAGCGAGGGACACTCGGGGGGGGAAAAACTGTTTTTT.

The rearrangement joins TRBV10-3 to TRBJ2-3; no firm D call. Germline-derived CDR1 and CDR2 are ENHRY and SYGVKD. V lost 6 bases to trimming and J lost 2 bases, with 6 bases between them. The length of the CDR3 is 12 residues. Here the CDR3 reads CAISALTDTQYF. CDR3 coding DNA: TGTGCCATCAGCGCTCTCACAGATACGCAGTATTTT.